What follows are 15 T cell receptor beta chains derived from one specimen sequenced in a study of radiotherapy plus CTLA-4 blockade in lung cancer. Produced via immunoSEQ multiplex PCR; TCRdb's table is partial and in-frame only. In the table there are nearly 110,000 clones, more than 75% of which are singletons. Here the sequenced sample was peripheral blood, taken from a patient treated with radiotherapy plus ipilimumab. Receptors originate from a human donor with non-small cell lung cancer that progressed on radiotherapy plus ipilimumab. Some clones in this sample may be carry-over from other donors' samples.

This rearrangement joins TRBV13 to TRBJ2-3, with D unclear. V was trimmed by 2 bases and J by 0 bases, leaving 9 bases between them. CDR3 length: 15 amino acids. The germline gives CDR1 PRHDT, CDR2 FYEKMQ (reference sequence). This chain's CDR3 is CASSLSPTSTDTQYF. The CDR3 DNA is TGTGCCAGCAGCTTAAGTCCGACTAGCACAGATACGCAGTATTTT. Full variable domain (rest looked up from reference TRBV13 and TRBJ2-3): AAGVIQSPRHLIKEKRETATLKCYPIPRHDTVYWYQQGPGQDPQFLISFYEKMQSDKGSIPDRFSAQQFSDYHSELNMSSLELGDSALYFCASSLSPTSTDTQYFGPGTRLTVL.

V and J are TRBV19 and TRBJ2-1, with 14 bases aligning to TRBD2. Germline lookup yields CDR1 LNHDA and CDR2 SQIVND (reference sequence). Trimming cost V 5 bases and J 4 bases; bases outside gene matches: 7. The CDR3 covers 17 residues. This CDR3 reads CASSLRLAGGLYNEQFF. In DNA, the CDR3 is TGTGCCAGTAGTCTCAGACTAGCGGGGGGGCTATACAATGAGCAGTTCTTC.

The chain has TRBV5-6 and TRBJ1-4; the match to TRBD1 covers 11 bases. The ends lost 4 bases at V and 7 bases at J; junction bases unmatched: 6. The CDR3 length is 15 residues. Per germline, CDR1 SGHDT and CDR2 YYEEEE. The CDR3 protein is CASSVDRGRSEKLFF. CDR3 bases: TGTGCCAGCAGCGTGGACAGGGGGCGAAGTGAAAAACTGTTTTTT.

This chain links TRBV5-5 with TRBJ2-1; possibly TRBD1 for D (6 bases). Germline V gene sequence: CDR1 SGHKS, CDR2 YYEKEE (reference sequence). The ends were cut back, 4 bases at V and 1 base at J, with 12 bases in the middle. This CDR3 is built from 15 residues. The CDR3 nucleotides read TGTGCCAGCAGCGCAGGGGAACGATCCTACAATGAGCAGTTCTTC. Amino acid sequence: CASSAGERSYNEQFF.

This sequence joins TRBV30 and TRBJ1-5; D possibly corresponds to TRBD1 (5 bases). The V end lost 2 bases, the J end lost 4 bases, and 9 bases lay between the germline ends. CDR1 and CDR2 (germline): GTSNPN, SVGIG (reference sequence). The CDR3 is made up of 13 amino acids. CDR3 nucleotide sequence: TGTGCCTGGAGTCGACAGCAAAATCAGCCCCAGCATTTT. It encodes CAWSRQQNQPQHF.

A single count supports this clone. V and J are TRBV6-5 and TRBJ2-3; no reliable D call. V was trimmed by 0 bases and J by 0 bases, leaving 4 bases between them. CDR3 length: 14 residues. Germline CDR1 and CDR2: MNHEY and SVGAGI. The CDR3 coding sequence is TGTGCCAGCAGTTACTCGGGCAGCACAGATACGCAGTATTTT. Amino acid sequence: CASSYSGSTDTQYF.

V is TRBV4-1 and J is TRBJ2-6; a weak D match, TRBD2 (6 bases). Germline CDR1 is MGHRA and CDR2 is YSYEKL. The CDR3 runs 17 residues. V lost 3 bases and J lost 0, with 12 bases in between. In DNA form, the CDR3 reads TGCGCCAGCAGCCAGATACAGGACTACTCTGGGGCCAACGTCCTGACTTTC. Its protein is CASSQIQDYSGANVLTF.

The CDR3 loop reads CASSPQAGTLGRGTGELFF. CDR3 coding DNA: TGTGCCAGCTCACCACAAGCCGGGACACTGGGAAGGGGCACCGGGGAGCTGTTTTTT. The chain is built from TRBV18 and TRBJ2-2; D is perhaps TRBD1 (6 bases). The CDR3 sequence is 19 residues long. V was trimmed by 1 base and J by 4 bases, leaving 22 bases between them. The germline V gene encodes CDR1 KGHSH and CDR2 LQKENI.

The chain has TRBV25-1 and TRBJ2-3; D remains unclear. CDR1 MGHDK and CDR2 SYGVNS come from the germline V gene. CDR3 length: 12 residues. Between the trimmed V and J ends, which lost 6 bases and 2 bases, there was a span of 6 bases. The CDR3 nucleotides are TGTGCCAGCAGGGATTACACAGATACGCAGTATTTT. Its translation is CASRDYTDTQYF.

This chain connects TRBV5-1 to TRBJ2-3; tentative D call: TRBD2 (6 bases). There are 15 residues in the CDR3. Germline CDR1 reads SGHRS; CDR2 reads YFSETQ. The V gene lost 0 bases and the J gene lost 1 base, with 9 bases spanning the gap. The CDR3 region has the DNA TGCGCCAGCAGCTTGGCCGTAGCGGGCACAGATACGCAGTATTTT. Translating it yields CASSLAVAGTDTQYF.

The genes are TRBV6-5 and TRBJ2-7; either TRBD1 or TRBD2 may supply D (5 bases each). The CDR3 spans 16 residues. The germline V gene encodes CDR1 MNHEY and CDR2 SVGAGI. V was shortened by 0 bases and J by 2 bases, with 14 bases between the two germline ends. This chain's CDR3 is CASSYSAGATTYEQYF. The CDR3, as DNA: TGTGCCAGCAGTTACTCGGCCGGGGCGACCACCTACGAGCAGTACTTC.

The chain joins TRBV11-1 to TRBJ1-1; 8 bases agree with TRBD1. Germline loops: CDR1 SGHAT, CDR2 FQDESV (reference sequence). V was pared by 6 bases and J by 2 bases, with 11 bases of the junction left unmatched. This CDR3 has 16 residues. This CDR3 reads CASRTHPTGGNTEAFF. CDR3 DNA: TGTGCCAGCAGGACCCACCCTACAGGGGGAAACACTGAAGCTTTCTTT.

The V gene is TRBV5-4, the J gene TRBJ2-2; the match to TRBD2 covers 9 bases. The length of the CDR3 is 16 residues. Trimming removed 3 bases from V and 1 base from J; junction bases left unmatched: 4. Per the germline V gene, CDR1 is SGHNT and CDR2 is YYREEE (reference sequence). The CDR3 protein is CASSYLAGVNTGELFF. In DNA form, the CDR3 reads TGTGCCAGCAGCTACTTAGCGGGGGTGAACACCGGGGAGCTGTTTTTT.

A single count supports this clone. J is TRBJ2-2 and V is TRBV6-5, with a tentative D call TRBD1 (5 bases). This CDR3 contains 14 residues. V dropped 6 bases and J dropped 1 base, with 9 bases sitting between them. The germline V gene encodes CDR1 MNHEY and CDR2 SVGAGI. The CDR3 bases are TGTGCCAGCAGCAACAGGAGGAACACCGGGGAGCTGTTTTTT. This translates into CASSNRRNTGELFF.

This sequence joins TRBV7-2 and TRBJ2-1; D possibly uses TRBD1 or TRBD2 (6 bases each). V lost 1 base and J lost 0, with 19 bases in between. Germline CDR1 and CDR2: SGHTA and FQGNSA. The CDR3 is made up of 19 amino acids. The CDR3 is CASSLVGGSHPSSYNEQFF. For the CDR3, the DNA is TGTGCCAGCAGCTTAGTGGGGGGCTCCCACCCGAGCTCCTACAATGAGCAGTTCTTC.